This record concerns one TCR beta chain sequence. This entry comes from a study of blood T cell repertoires in COVID-19. The wider study: Sources were T cells, B-cell-depleted T cells, or PBMCs; the material itself was cDNA or gDNA.

The assay was immunoSEQ multiplex PCR, and TCRdb's table has in-frame clones only and misses some. Counted here are some 50,000 clones, approximately 80% occurring once; the ten biggest clones make up 7.3%. The CDR3 spans 17 residues. V was clipped by 6 bases and J by 0 bases, with 19 bases between them. Germline CDR1 is SNHLY and CDR2 is FYNNEI. The chain uses TRBV2 and TRBJ2-3; D gene unclear. Input material: peripheral blood. The TCR originated in a man between 40 and 49 years old with acute or convalescent COVID-19. In nucleotides, the CDR3 is TGTGCCAGCAGGACTTACGCGTCTCCTATTAGCACAGATACGCAGTATTTT. Residues: CASRTYASPISTDTQYF.